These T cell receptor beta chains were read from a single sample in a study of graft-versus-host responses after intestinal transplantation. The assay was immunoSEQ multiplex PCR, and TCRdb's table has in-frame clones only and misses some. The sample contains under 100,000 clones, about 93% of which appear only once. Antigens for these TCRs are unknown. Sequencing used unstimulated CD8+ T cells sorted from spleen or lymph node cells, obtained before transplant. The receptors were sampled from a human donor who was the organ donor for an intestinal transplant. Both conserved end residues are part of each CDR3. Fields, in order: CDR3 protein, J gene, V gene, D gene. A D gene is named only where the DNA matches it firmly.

CDR3 protein: CASSSTGPYEQYF
J gene: TRBJ2-7
V gene: TRBV6-6
D gene: -

CDR3 protein: CASSEDNNSPLHF
J gene: TRBJ1-6
V gene: TRBV6-4
D gene: -

CDR3 protein: CASSRSEGSSTDTQYF
J gene: TRBJ2-3
V gene: TRBV11-3
D gene: -

CDR3 protein: CASSFEEGAAGYTF
J gene: TRBJ1-2
V gene: TRBV5-8
D gene: TRBD1

CDR3 protein: CAWSGGDTDTQYF
J gene: TRBJ2-3
V gene: TRBV30
D gene: -

CDR3 protein: CASSQVAGRTDTQYF
J gene: TRBJ2-3
V gene: TRBV4-2
D gene: TRBD2

CDR3 protein: CATSRRPWRRGLRGNTEAFF
J gene: TRBJ1-1
V gene: TRBV15
D gene: TRBD1

CDR3 protein: CATDRGASYEQYF
J gene: TRBJ2-7
V gene: TRBV6-1
D gene: TRBD1

CDR3 protein: CARRDFFPSYEQYF
J gene: TRBJ2-7
V gene: TRBV10-2
D gene: -

CDR3 protein: CASSDIGHSTGNSPLHF
J gene: TRBJ1-6
V gene: TRBV5-4
D gene: -

CDR3 protein: CASSEGFGDRQNEKLFF
J gene: TRBJ1-4
V gene: TRBV2
D gene: TRBD1

CDR3 protein: CASSALDSAYEQYF
J gene: TRBJ2-7
V gene: TRBV6-1
D gene: -

CDR3 protein: CASSESGTPNEQFF
J gene: TRBJ2-1
V gene: TRBV6-4
D gene: -

CDR3 protein: CASSPARVIKVTEAFF
J gene: TRBJ1-1
V gene: TRBV18
D gene: -

CDR3 protein: CSATGTYEQYF
J gene: TRBJ2-7
V gene: TRBV20-1
D gene: -

CDR3 protein: CASSQSSGSQETQYF
J gene: TRBJ2-5
V gene: TRBV23-1
D gene: TRBD2

CDR3 protein: CASSLSQGSNQPQHF
J gene: TRBJ1-5
V gene: TRBV5-8
D gene: -

CDR3 protein: CASSLGVGGGYQPQHF
J gene: TRBJ1-5
V gene: TRBV7-2
D gene: -

CDR3 protein: CASSISGSQYEQYF
J gene: TRBJ2-7
V gene: TRBV19
D gene: -

CDR3 protein: CASSFGTGNAYEQYF
J gene: TRBJ2-7
V gene: TRBV13
D gene: -

CDR3 protein: CASMYSTGGYEQYF
J gene: TRBJ2-7
V gene: TRBV2
D gene: TRBD1

CDR3 protein: CASSMGGPSYEQYF
J gene: TRBJ2-7
V gene: TRBV19
D gene: -

CDR3 protein: CASGDSTTTGKTQYF
J gene: TRBJ2-5
V gene: TRBV2
D gene: -

CDR3 protein: CASSGQSNTEAFF
J gene: TRBJ1-1
V gene: TRBV6-1
D gene: -

CDR3 protein: CASSDSGDSYNEQFF
J gene: TRBJ2-1
V gene: TRBV6-4
D gene: TRBD2

CDR3 protein: CASLTRRQGNYGYTF
J gene: TRBJ1-2
V gene: TRBV18
D gene: -

CDR3 protein: CASSQDPGTGELFF
J gene: TRBJ2-2
V gene: TRBV4-1
D gene: -

CDR3 protein: CASSSVGAGTGELFF
J gene: TRBJ2-2
V gene: TRBV13
D gene: -

CDR3 protein: CASVLYEQYF
J gene: TRBJ2-7
V gene: TRBV2
D gene: -

CDR3 protein: CASSLRGGLAELEDTQYF
J gene: TRBJ2-3
V gene: TRBV11-3
D gene: TRBD2

CDR3 protein: CASSLLQGAWEQYF
J gene: TRBJ2-7
V gene: TRBV5-1
D gene: TRBD1

CDR3 protein: CASSELLAGEGPYNEQFF
J gene: TRBJ2-1
V gene: TRBV6-1
D gene: TRBD2

CDR3 protein: CASSQVSGTEAFF
J gene: TRBJ1-1
V gene: TRBV4-1
D gene: -

CDR3 protein: CASSLVGSTGANYGYTF
J gene: TRBJ1-2
V gene: TRBV5-8
D gene: TRBD1

CDR3 protein: CASSSGEPYEQYF
J gene: TRBJ2-7
V gene: TRBV11-3
D gene: -

CDR3 protein: CASSLFLGLAKNIQYF
J gene: TRBJ2-4
V gene: TRBV28
D gene: -

CDR3 protein: CASLSPGRGFGEQFF
J gene: TRBJ2-1
V gene: TRBV27
D gene: -

CDR3 protein: CASTEGAEAFF
J gene: TRBJ1-1
V gene: TRBV6-6
D gene: -

CDR3 protein: CSASTGYEQYF
J gene: TRBJ2-7
V gene: TRBV20-1
D gene: -

CDR3 protein: CASSSSYEQYF
J gene: TRBJ2-7
V gene: TRBV13
D gene: -

CDR3 protein: CASSPSVGGPGELFF
J gene: TRBJ2-2
V gene: TRBV7-9
D gene: -

CDR3 protein: CASSDRGQPQHF
J gene: TRBJ1-5
V gene: TRBV6-1
D gene: -